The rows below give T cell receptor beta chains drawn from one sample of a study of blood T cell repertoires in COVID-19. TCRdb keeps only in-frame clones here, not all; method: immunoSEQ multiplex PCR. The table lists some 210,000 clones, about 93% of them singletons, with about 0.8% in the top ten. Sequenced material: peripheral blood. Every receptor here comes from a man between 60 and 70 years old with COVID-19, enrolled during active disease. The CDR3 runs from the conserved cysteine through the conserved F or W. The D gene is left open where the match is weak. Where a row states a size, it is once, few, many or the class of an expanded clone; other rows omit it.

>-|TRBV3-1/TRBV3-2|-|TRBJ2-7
TGTGCCAGCAGCCGTACAAGTGGGGCGGGGGAGCAGTACTTC
CASSRTSGAGEQYF
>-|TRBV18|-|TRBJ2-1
TGTGCCAGCTCACGTGATGGAGAGAACAATGAGCAGTTCTTC
CASSRDGENNEQFF
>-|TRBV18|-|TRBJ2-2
TGTGCCAGCTCACCGGACAGAAGGGGGTCCGGGGAGCTGTTTTTT
CASSPDRRGSGELFF
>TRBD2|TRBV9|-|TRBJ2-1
TGTGCCAGCAGCGCTACTAGCGGGGGGATCGTTGGGGATGAGCAGTTCTTC
CASSATSGGIVGDEQFF
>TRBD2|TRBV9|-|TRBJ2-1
TGTGCCAGCAGCCCAACGACTAGCGGGAGTCGGGGTGAGCAGTTCTTC
CASSPTTSGSRGEQFF
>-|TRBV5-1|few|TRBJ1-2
TGCGCCAGCAGCTTGGGGTCCCGACAGAACTATGGCTACACCTTC
CASSLGSRQNYGYTF
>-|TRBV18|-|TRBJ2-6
TGTGCCAGCTCTTTCTCACGGGACACCACTGGGGCCAACGTCCTGACTTTC
CASSFSRDTTGANVLTF
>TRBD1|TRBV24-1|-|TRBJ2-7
TGTGCCACCAGTGACCCTGGACAGGGAGGATACGAGCAGTACTTC
CATSDPGQGGYEQYF
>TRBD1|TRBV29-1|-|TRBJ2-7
TGCAGCGTTTCCAGGGGGCTCAGCTCCTACGAGCAGTACTTC
CSVSRGLSSYEQYF
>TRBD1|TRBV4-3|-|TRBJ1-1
TGCGCCAGCAGCCAGATATCCGGGACAGGACCCAAGAACACTGAAGCTTTCTTT
CASSQISGTGPKNTEAFF
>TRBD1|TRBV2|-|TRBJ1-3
TGTGCCAGGGGGACAGATCGAACTGGAAACACCATATATTTT
CARGTDRTGNTIYF
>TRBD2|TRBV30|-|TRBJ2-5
TGTGCCTGGAGTCCCGGTACTAGCGCCTCACCCGCGGAGACCCAGTACTTC
CAWSPGTSASPAETQYF
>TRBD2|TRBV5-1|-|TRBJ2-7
TGCGCCAGCAGCTTGGCCTGGGCGGGGGGCTACGAGCAGTACTTC
CASSLAWAGGYEQYF
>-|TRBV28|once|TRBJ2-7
TGTGCCAGCAGCCATGTCGAGCAGTACTTC
CASSHVEQYF
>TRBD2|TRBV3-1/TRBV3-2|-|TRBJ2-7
TGTGCCAGCAGCGCCGAGAGGGGGCCGCAAGGTAAAACTAGCGGGAGGCACGGCTACGAGCAGTACTTC
CASSAERGPQGKTSGRHGYEQYF
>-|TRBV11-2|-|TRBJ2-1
TGTGCCAGCAGCAACCGGGCCCAGGGGAATGAGCAGTTCTTC
CASSNRAQGNEQFF
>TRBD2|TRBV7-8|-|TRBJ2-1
TGTGCCAGCAGCTTACGCAGCGGGAGCTCCTACAATGAGCAGTTCTTC
CASSLRSGSSYNEQFF
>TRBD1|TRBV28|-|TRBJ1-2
TGTGCCAGCAGCCAACCGGGACAGGGGTGGGGCTTGGGCTACACCTTC
CASSQPGQGWGLGYTF
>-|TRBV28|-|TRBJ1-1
TGTGCCAGCAGTCTCAGAATGTACACTGAAGCTTTCTTT
CASSLRMYTEAFF
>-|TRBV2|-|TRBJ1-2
TGTGCCAGCAGTCCGGACAGCGGTGGCTACACCTTC
CASSPDSGGYTF
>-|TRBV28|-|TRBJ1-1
TGTGCCAGCCAGGGTTTATTGAACACTGAAGCTTTCTTT
CASQGLLNTEAFF
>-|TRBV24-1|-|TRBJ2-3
TGTGCCACCAGTTGGGGGGACAGCACAGATACGCAGTATTTT
CATSWGDSTDTQYF
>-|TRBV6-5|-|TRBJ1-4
TGTGCCAGCAGATCAGACTCAACTAATGAAAAACTGTTTTTT
CASRSDSTNEKLFF
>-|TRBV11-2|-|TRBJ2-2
TGTGCCAGCAACTTCAGGGTCACCGGGGAGCTGTTTTTT
CASNFRVTGELFF
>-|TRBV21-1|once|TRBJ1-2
TGTGCCAGCGGGGGGGCGGCTTGCTATGGCTACACCTTC
CASGGAACYGYTF
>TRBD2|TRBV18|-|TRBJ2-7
TGTGCCAGCTCACCGGGGACTACCTCCGAGCAGTACTTC
CASSPGTTSEQYF
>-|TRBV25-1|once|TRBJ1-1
TGTGCCAGCAGTGACGGTAAGGGGCTTGGGAACACTGAAGCTTTCTTT
CASSDGKGLGNTEAFF
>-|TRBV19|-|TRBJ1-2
TGTGCCAGTAGTACGACAGGAAGAAGCTATGGCTACACCTTC
CASSTTGRSYGYTF
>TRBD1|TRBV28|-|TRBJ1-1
TGTGCCAGCAGCCTCCCAGGGGGGACTGAAGCTTTCTTT
CASSLPGGTEAFF
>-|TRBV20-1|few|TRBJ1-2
TGCAGTGCTAGAGTCAGCTATGGCTACACCTTC
CSARVSYGYTF
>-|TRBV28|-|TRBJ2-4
TGTGCCAGCAGTTTGGGAGGTCTCAAAAACATTCAGTACTTC
CASSLGGLKNIQYF
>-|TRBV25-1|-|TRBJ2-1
TGTGCCAGCAGTGAATACGTAGGAGCTTACAATGAGCAGTTCTTC
CASSEYVGAYNEQFF
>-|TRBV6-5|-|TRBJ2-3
TGTGCCAGCAGCGCTAGTTTCGATACGCAGTATTTT
CASSASFDTQYF
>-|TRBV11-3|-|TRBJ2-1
TGTGCCAGCAGCCGTCAAGCAGACTACTACAATGAGCAGTTCTTC
CASSRQADYYNEQFF
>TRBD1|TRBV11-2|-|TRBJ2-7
TGTGCCAGCAGCCGCCCGGGACAGGTAGGAGGCGAGCAGTACTTC
CASSRPGQVGGEQYF
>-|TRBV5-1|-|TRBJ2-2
TGCGCCAGCGAAGGGAGCGCCGGGGAGCTGTTTTTT
CASEGSAGELFF
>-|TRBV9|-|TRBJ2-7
TGTGCCAGCAGCGTAGGAGGGGGAAGTGAGCAGTACTTC
CASSVGGGSEQYF
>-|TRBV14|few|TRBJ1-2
TGTGCCAGCAGCCAAGGGAGGGTCCGCTACACCTTC
CASSQGRVRYTF
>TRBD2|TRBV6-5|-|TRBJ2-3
TGTGCCAGCAGTTGGACTAGCGGGGGGTCGGATACGCAGTATTTT
CASSWTSGGSDTQYF
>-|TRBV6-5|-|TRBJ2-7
TGTGCCAGTAGCGGACTTGGTTTCGGAGAGCAGTACTTC
CASSGLGFGEQYF
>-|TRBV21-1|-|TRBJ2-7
TGTGCCAGCAGCAAAGCGCTGAGCGGGGGTATCTACGAGCAGTACTTC
CASSKALSGGIYEQYF
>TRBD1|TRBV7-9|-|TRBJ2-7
TGTGCCAGCAGCCCCAAACCTGGGACAGGGAGGTACGAGCAGTACTTC
CASSPKPGTGRYEQYF
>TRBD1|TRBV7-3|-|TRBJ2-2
TGTGCCAGCAGCGCACGGGACAGGGGAAACACCGGGGAGCTGTTTTTT
CASSARDRGNTGELFF
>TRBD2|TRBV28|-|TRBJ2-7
TGTGCCAGCAGTCCCTCGGGGGGGGACGAGCAGTACTTC
CASSPSGGDEQYF
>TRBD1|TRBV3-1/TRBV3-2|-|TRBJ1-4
TGTGCCAGCAGCCGTGATCAGGGGGCGTCAACTAATGAAAAACTGTTTTTT
CASSRDQGASTNEKLFF
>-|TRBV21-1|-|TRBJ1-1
TGTGCCAGCAGCAAATCGGGGAACACTGAAGCTTTCTTT
CASSKSGNTEAFF
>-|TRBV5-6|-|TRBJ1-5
TGTGCCAGCAGCTTCAGGGGCGGTGGGGGTAGCAATCAGCCCCAGCATTTT
CASSFRGGGGSNQPQHF
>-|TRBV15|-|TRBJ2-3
TGTGCCACCAGCAGAGTGGCAGGGAAGACAGATACGCAGTATTTT
CATSRVAGKTDTQYF
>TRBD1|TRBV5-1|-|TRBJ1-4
TGCGCCAGCAGCCTCGACAGGGTACGCGAAAAACTGTTTTTT
CASSLDRVREKLFF
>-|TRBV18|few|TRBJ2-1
TGTGCCAGCTCACGAGACCCAGGGGCAAGCAGCTCCTACAATGAGCAGTTCTTC
CASSRDPGASSSYNEQFF
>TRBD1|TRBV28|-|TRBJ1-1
TGTGCCAGCACCCCGGGACAGGGTTCTACTGAAGCTTTCTTT
CASTPGQGSTEAFF
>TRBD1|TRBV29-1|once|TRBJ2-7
TGCAGCGTTGTCGCCGACAGGGGCGGCTACGAGCAGTACTTC
CSVVADRGGYEQYF
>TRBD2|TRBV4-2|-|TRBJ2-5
TGTGCCAGCAGCGCGCGGGGGATCCAAGAGACCCAGTACTTC
CASSARGIQETQYF
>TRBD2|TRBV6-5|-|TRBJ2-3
TGTGCCAGCAGCCGACTAGCGGTCACAGATACGCAGTATTTT
CASSRLAVTDTQYF
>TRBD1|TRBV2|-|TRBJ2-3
TGTGCCAGCACCCAGGACAGGGTCGGCACAGATACGCAGTATTTT
CASTQDRVGTDTQYF
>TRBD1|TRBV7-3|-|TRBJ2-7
TGTGCCAGCAGCTTAACGACAGGGGGCGAGCAGTACTTC
CASSLTTGGEQYF
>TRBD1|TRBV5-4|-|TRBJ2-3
TGTGCCAGCAGCTCCGACAGGGGGCGAGAAGATACGCAGTATTTT
CASSSDRGREDTQYF
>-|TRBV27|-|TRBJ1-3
TGTGCCAGCAGTTTAATAGGGGCTTCTGGAAACACCATATATTTT
CASSLIGASGNTIYF
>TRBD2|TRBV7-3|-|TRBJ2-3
TGTGCCAGCAGCTTCGCTAGCGGGGGGCCAGATACGCAGTATTTT
CASSFASGGPDTQYF